The clone carrying this T cell receptor (beta chain) was seen just once. This sample was included in a study of T cell responses to AZD1222 COVID-19 vaccine. Trimming cost V 0 bases and J 0 bases, with 14 bases left between them. The CDR3 has 17 residues. Germline V gives CDR1 SGHRS, CDR2 YFSETQ. Measured with immunoSEQ multiplex PCR; TCRdb has only the in-frame clones, and not every one. This table holds under 110,000 clones, approximately 90% found once. This TCR derives from an adult in good health. This rearrangement joins TRBV5-1 to TRBJ2-3; no definite D call. The input for sequencing was peripheral blood, taken on day 0 of AZD1222 vaccination. This CDR3 is CASSLASVRISTDTQYF. The CDR3 nucleotides read TGCGCCAGCAGCTTGGCGTCAGTAAGGATTAGCACAGATACGCAGTATTTT.